This T cell receptor beta chain is drawn from a study of early T cells in non-severe SARS-CoV-2 infection. Study context: Chains from this unsorted whole-blood bulk RNA could not be paired. Overall study results and limits: VDJdb-based annotation leaned toward anti-spike CD8 responses and missed private and CD4 specificities.

Tagging with unique molecular identifiers was applied to individual cDNA molecules. TCRdb reprocessed the 5' RACE reads with MiXCR, giving one entry per CDR3 protein. The sample has 40,000 to 55,000 distinct CDR3 sequences, about 7.4% seen once. This clonotype came up many times. As yet, its antigen is unknown. Sequenced: whole blood. This clonotype was obtained from an adult who was a healthcare worker with PCR-confirmed SARS-CoV-2 infection or an uninfected control (not recorded which).

The CDR3 DNA follows: TGCAGTGCTAGAGGGGACAGGGGGTTTACCGGGGAGCTGTTTTTT. It is translated as CSARGDRGFTGELFF. The chain recombines TRBV20-1 with TRBJ2-2; 11 nucleotides line up with TRBD1. The length of the CDR3 is 15 residues. V gave up 1 base and J gave up 5 bases; unmatched junction bases: 3. CDR1 is DFQATT, CDR2 SNEGSKA, per germline (reference sequence).